The clone carrying this T cell receptor beta chain was seen repeatedly, ten times or more. Its antigen is not known. Using its own MiXCR run on the RT-PCR reads, TCRdb lists one record per CDR3 protein. The repertoire holds about 500,000 distinct CDR3 sequences, with about 15% as singletons. This CDR3 is 12 amino acids long. The V gene lost 7 bases and the J gene lost 7 bases, with 11 bases spanning the gap. CDR1 and CDR2 (germline): SQVTM, ANQGSEA. The data were obtained in a study of response to subunit inactivated influenza vaccine. Study-level results: The authors suggested that few new T cells are recruited per seasonal influenza vaccination.

The rearrangement links TRBV29-1 to TRBJ1-6; TRBD1 might be the D (6 bases). This sequence originates from a man between 50 and 75 years old who received an inactivated influenza vaccine. Sequenced material: CD4+ T cells sorted from PBMCs, taken about 23 months after vaccination. The CDR3 nucleotides read TGCAGCGCCCGCCAGGGGAATTCACCCCTCCACTTT. Its translation is CSARQGNSPLHF. The whole variable domain, remainder taken from reference TRBV29-1 and TRBJ1-6, is SAVISQKPSRDICQRGTSLTIQCQVDSQVTMMFWYRQQPGQSLTLIATANQGSEATYESGFVIDKFPISRPNLTFSTLTVSNMSPEDSSIYLCSARQGNSPLHFGNGTRLTVT.